The T cell receptor beta chain described here comes from a study of cytomegalovirus exposure and HLA in healthy donors. Study-level findings and limits: Under in vitro conditions, a few CMV-associated chains were confirmed as specific for CMV antigens. Indistinguishability led to the exclusion of some V segments, TRBV6-2 and TRBV6-3 included. A list of about 160 TCR beta chains associated with cytomegalovirus was given. Differences between HLA loci emerged in a later analysis of TCR association rates, with DRB1 most and HLA-C fewest.

The PCR used 60 Vbeta and 13 Jbeta primers. Some clones are missing from TCRdb's copy, which holds only in-frame ones; the method was immunoSEQ multiplex PCR. The sample shows approximately 190,000 clones, around 83% of them seen only once. Regarding this clone: The antigen is not known.

Deletions cut 3 bases from V and 5 bases from J, with 11 bases between. CDR1 KGHSH and CDR2 LQKENI come from the germline V gene. The CDR3 length is 13 residues. The chain uses TRBV18 and TRBJ2-7, with D possibly TRBD1 on 5 matching bases. Sequencing was performed on PBMCs. The receptor was isolated from a woman aged 18-30 years in good health and CMV-seronegative. CDR3 DNA sequence: TGTGCCAGCTCACCCCCAGGGTTGAACGAGCAGTACTTC. Its translation is CASSPPGLNEQYF.